These T cell receptor beta chains were read from a single sample in a study of beta chain features in type 1 diabetes. Libraries were prepared by immunoSEQ multiplex PCR; TCRdb keeps only in-frame clonotypes and omits some of them. The sample shows roughly 280,000 clones, approximately 25% of them seen only once. Sequencing used naive CD4+ T cells from blood. The receptors here all came from a woman aged 25 to 39 with type 1 diabetes. The CDR3 runs from the conserved cysteine through the conserved F or W. The D gene is left open where the match is weak. The size of a clone is reported for some rows only, either as once, few or many, or as a class for expanded clones.

cdr3_nt,cdr3_aa,d_call,v_call,clone_size,cdr3_length,j_call
TGTGCCAGCAGTTCCCTGGCAGGGGCGGCGGAAGCTTTCTTT,CASSSLAGAAEAFF,-,TRBV28,few,14,TRBJ1-1
TGCAGCGTTGTGGGGCAGCGGAACACTGAAGCTTTCTTT,CSVVGQRNTEAFF,-,TRBV29-1,-,13,TRBJ1-1
TGTGCCAGCTCACAAAACAGGGATTTGTGGGGCGCTGAAGCTTTCTTT,CASSQNRDLWGAEAFF,-,TRBV18,-,16,TRBJ1-1
TGTGCCACACAAAAGACAGGGCTATTTGGCTACACCTTC,CATQKTGLFGYTF,TRBD1,TRBV6-5,few,13,TRBJ1-2
TGTGCCAGCAGCCGAGGGACAGTTCAAGAGACCCAGTACTTC,CASSRGTVQETQYF,TRBD1,TRBV28,-,14,TRBJ2-5
TGCGCCAGCAGCCGCTGGACAGGGCCAGGCTCTGGGGCCAACGTCCTGACTTTC,CASSRWTGPGSGANVLTF,TRBD1,TRBV5-1,-,18,TRBJ2-6
TGTGCCAGCAGCTTAGAAGAGCTCCTCTCTGGAAACACCATATATTTT,CASSLEELLSGNTIYF,-,TRBV11-2,-,16,TRBJ1-3
TGCGCCAGCAGCCGAGTACAGGGTCTCCAGCCCCAGCATTTT,CASSRVQGLQPQHF,-,TRBV4-1,-,14,TRBJ1-5
TGCAGCGCTGAGGGTGGAGGTAGGGACAAAACGTACAATGAGCAGTTCTTC,CSAEGGGRDKTYNEQFF,-,TRBV29-1,-,17,TRBJ2-1
TGTGCCAGCAGTGAGCGTCTGAACAATGAGCAGTTCTTC,CASSERLNNEQFF,-,TRBV2,few,13,TRBJ2-1
TGTGCCAGCAGTGAAGCCGAGAGGAATGGCTACACCTTC,CASSEAERNGYTF,-,TRBV2,few,13,TRBJ1-2
TGTGCCAGCAGCCCGGGTCCCCTCGCCGGGGAGCTGTTTTTT,CASSPGPLAGELFF,-,TRBV6-1,few,14,TRBJ2-2
TGTGCCAGCAGCTTGGAGGGGAGGGGTTCCGGAAACACCATATATTTT,CASSLEGRGSGNTIYF,-,TRBV5-4,-,16,TRBJ1-3
TGCAGCGCCGGGACTAGCGGATACGAGCAGTACTTC,CSAGTSGYEQYF,TRBD2,TRBV29-1,-,12,TRBJ2-7
TGTGCCAGCCTACCAGGGGGACTAGCGGGAAGTCGTGGCGGGGAGCTGTTTTTT,CASLPGGLAGSRGGELFF,TRBD2,TRBV4-2,-,18,TRBJ2-2
TGTGCCAGCAGGATGGGACAGAAAGGGCAGCCCCAGCATTTT,CASRMGQKGQPQHF,TRBD1,TRBV6-4,few,14,TRBJ1-5
TGTGCCATCCCGGACAGGGGGCTTGGCTATGGCTACACCTTC,CAIPDRGLGYGYTF,TRBD1,TRBV2,-,14,TRBJ1-2
TGTGCCAGCAACTCGGGGGATAGCAATCAGCCCCAGCATTTT,CASNSGDSNQPQHF,-,TRBV9,few,14,TRBJ1-5
TGTGCCAGCGGAACTAGGTCTCCTTACTACAATGAGCAGTTCTTC,CASGTRSPYYNEQFF,-,TRBV2,-,15,TRBJ2-1
TGTGCCAGCTCACAACAAGATCCGGGACAGGAATACAATGAGCAGTTCTTC,CASSQQDPGQEYNEQFF,TRBD1,TRBV18,few,17,TRBJ2-1
TGTGCCAGCAGCGTGGGGGGGAGCAAGATTAACGGGCAGTACTTC,CASSVGGSKINGQYF,TRBD2,TRBV9,-,15,TRBJ2-7
TGCAGCGTCGGACAGGGGCTAAATGAAAAACTGTTTTTT,CSVGQGLNEKLFF,TRBD1,TRBV29-1,-,13,TRBJ1-4
TGTGCCAGCACACGGGGGGATGAGCAGTTCTTC,CASTRGDEQFF,TRBD2,TRBV2,-,11,TRBJ2-1
TGTGCCAGCAGCCGGTCAAGCCCTTATGGCTACACCTTC,CASSRSSPYGYTF,-,TRBV14,once,13,TRBJ1-2
TGCGCCAGCAGCCCGGGGGAAGAGACCCAGTACTTC,CASSPGEETQYF,-,TRBV5-1,-,12,TRBJ2-5
TGTGCCAGAAGCCTCCTACGGGACAGGAAGTACTTC,CARSLLRDRKYF,TRBD1,TRBV5-3,-,12,TRBJ2-7
TGTGCCAGCAGCTCCATTCTAGCGGGAGCTCGCACAGATACGCAGTATTTT,CASSSILAGARTDTQYF,TRBD2,TRBV7-9,-,17,TRBJ2-3
TGTGCCTGGAGCAGAGGTGCCCCTGAAGCTTTCTTT,CAWSRGAPEAFF,-,TRBV30,few,12,TRBJ1-1
TGTGCCATCAGTGAGTACCGGACAGGGTCCTACGAGCAGTACTTC,CAISEYRTGSYEQYF,TRBD1,TRBV10-3,-,15,TRBJ2-7
TGCGCCAGCAGCCAAGAATTTGCCGGGCGGGAGTCGTTCTTC,CASSQEFAGRESFF,TRBD2,TRBV4-1,-,14,TRBJ2-1
TGTGCCAGCTCACCCGGGGGACTAGCGGGAGGGAAGTACTTC,CASSPGGLAGGKYF,TRBD2,TRBV18,-,14,TRBJ2-7
TGTGCCATCAGTGAGTCACGACAGGGAGAGACCCAGTACTTC,CAISESRQGETQYF,TRBD1,TRBV10-3,-,14,TRBJ2-5
TGTGCCAGCAGGGTGACAGGCTATGGCTACACCTTC,CASRVTGYGYTF,-,TRBV28,few,12,TRBJ1-2
TGTGCCAGCAGCTTGGGCGGACAGTCTTCAACTAATGAAAAACTGTTTTTT,CASSLGGQSSTNEKLFF,-,TRBV5-8,-,17,TRBJ1-4
TGTGCCATCCGACAGCTCACAGGAGCCACTGAAGCTTTCTTT,CAIRQLTGATEAFF,-,TRBV6-6,few,14,TRBJ1-1
TGTGCCAGCAGCCCCGACCCAGGGGGTCGGTACAATGAGCAGTTCTTC,CASSPDPGGRYNEQFF,TRBD1,TRBV5-4,-,16,TRBJ2-1
TGTGCCAGCAGCCAAGAGTGGCTAGCATCGCAGTATTTT,CASSQEWLASQYF,-,TRBV14,-,13,TRBJ2-3
TGTGCCAGCAGCCCCCGACAGGGCCTTACCGGGGAGCTGTTTTTT,CASSPRQGLTGELFF,TRBD1,TRBV7-3,few,15,TRBJ2-2
TGTGCCAGCAGACTAGCTTGGGGCCCCACAGATACGCAGTATTTT,CASRLAWGPTDTQYF,-,TRBV7-8,-,15,TRBJ2-3
TGTGCCAGCAGCTTAGATCCAGCGGGAGGGCTAAGTGAGCAGTTCTTC,CASSLDPAGGLSEQFF,TRBD2,TRBV7-3,few,16,TRBJ2-1
TGCAGCGTGGCGACAGGGTTAGAGACCCAGTACTTC,CSVATGLETQYF,TRBD1,TRBV29-1,few,12,TRBJ2-5
TGTGCCTTTGGACTCTACGAGCAGTACTTC,CAFGLYEQYF,-,TRBV30,few,10,TRBJ2-7
TGCGCCAGCAGCCAACGTCCCCTTGGCACTTCGACTAGCGGGAGTTGGGAGCAGTACTTC,CASSQRPLGTSTSGSWEQYF,TRBD2,TRBV4-1,-,20,TRBJ2-7
TGTGCCTGGAGTGTTCAGGCGGGACGGACGCAGTATTTT,CAWSVQAGRTQYF,-,TRBV30,-,13,TRBJ2-3
TGTGCCAGCAGTTCCGGGACAGGGAACTATGGCTACACCTTC,CASSSGTGNYGYTF,TRBD1,TRBV27,-,14,TRBJ1-2
TGCGCCAGCAGGAAAATGGCCAGGGAATCCTACGAGCAGTACTTC,CASRKMARESYEQYF,-,TRBV5-1,-,15,TRBJ2-7
TGTGCCAGCAGCAAGGGACTAGCGGGAGTGCGAATTAATGAGCAGTTCTTC,CASSKGLAGVRINEQFF,TRBD2,TRBV7-9,-,17,TRBJ2-1
TGCGCCAGCAGCCAAGGCTCCGGGAGAAGCTCCTACAATGAGCAGTTCTTC,CASSQGSGRSSYNEQFF,-,TRBV4-1,-,17,TRBJ2-1
TGTGCCAGCAGCTCAACAGGACTAGCGGGAGTTAATGAGCAGTTCTTC,CASSSTGLAGVNEQFF,TRBD2,TRBV11-2,few,16,TRBJ2-1
TGTGCCAGCAGTTTAGACAGGCAGGAGTATGGCTACACCTTC,CASSLDRQEYGYTF,-,TRBV27,-,14,TRBJ1-2
TGCAGCGTTGACCACGAGCTCGGTGAGCAGTTCTTC,CSVDHELGEQFF,-,TRBV29-1,-,12,TRBJ2-1
TGTGCCAGCAGCTCCTGGACAGGGGGTTTGAACACTGAAGCTTTCTTT,CASSSWTGGLNTEAFF,TRBD1,TRBV7-9,-,16,TRBJ1-1
TGTGCCAGTAGTCCTGGGACAGGGGACTATGGCTACACCTTC,CASSPGTGDYGYTF,TRBD1,TRBV19,-,14,TRBJ1-2
TGTGCCAGTAGCACCCAGGGGGGCAATCAGCCCCAGCATTTT,CASSTQGGNQPQHF,TRBD1,TRBV19,-,14,TRBJ1-5
TGTGCCTGGAAAGACAGGGATGCCACTGAAGCTTTCTTT,CAWKDRDATEAFF,TRBD1,TRBV30,-,13,TRBJ1-1
TGTGCCTGGACCCCCACAGGCGGACAGCCCCAGCATTTT,CAWTPTGGQPQHF,-,TRBV30,-,13,TRBJ1-5
TGTGCCAGCAGCGTAGATAAGCGGGCGCCTTACAATGAGCAGTTCTTC,CASSVDKRAPYNEQFF,-,TRBV9,few,16,TRBJ2-1
TGTGCCAGTAGTGCGGAGAAGGCCTTCCTCCGCACTGAAGCTTTCTTT,CASSAEKAFLRTEAFF,-,TRBV19,few,16,TRBJ1-1
TGCGCCAGCAGCCAAGCGACAGGGGTTAACTATGGCTACACCTTC,CASSQATGVNYGYTF,TRBD1,TRBV4-1,few,15,TRBJ1-2